This TCR beta chain was documented in a study of preoperative IRX-2 immunotherapy in early breast cancer (dated by TCRdb to between 2019 and 2020). Library method: the immunoSEQ multiplex PCR assay. TCRdb holds this immuneACCESS table with in-frame rearrangements only. Some clones are missing; in checked studies, unresolved V genes explain under half, and the rest has no known cause. The sample records 55,000 to 70,000 clones, approximately 94% of which are singletons. Of the sample, roughly 1.7% is held by the ten largest clones. The junction carries 26 bases between V and J, which are trimmed by 8 bases and 1 base respectively. The CDR3 starts with the cysteine, ends with the phenylalanine, and has 18 residues. The CDR3 DNA has 54 bases and is translated from base 1. Reading the germline V gene (reference sequence) gives CDR1 WNHNN and CDR2 SYGVQD. Details on this clone: Its binding antigen is unknown. No much larger clonotype is one base removed from it; base qualities were not supplied.

Interpreted using the paper, the treatment or condition label stands for: preoperative locoregional IRX-2 cytokine immunotherapy. The samples were obtained from a phase Ib study that tested preoperative, locoregional IRX-2 cytokine immunotherapy designed to prime immune responses. Donors were patients with early-stage breast cancer who received IRX-2 before surgery. Collection of the sample occurred from a patient treated with IRX-2 immunotherapy. This receptor was identified in a human donor with breast cancer. This chain joins TRBV10-1 to TRBJ1-1; TRBD1 could be the D gene, as 5 bases match. In nucleotide form, the sequence is TGCGCCAGCCGGGGGGTAGGGATCCCCCCATTGGGGAACACTGAAGCTTTCTTT. The encoded protein is CASRGVGIPPLGNTEAFF.